This TCR beta chain emerged from a study of blood T cell repertoires in COVID-19. Study in general: There were acute and convalescent COVID-19 samples, and they came from the United States, Italy and Spain. PBMCs, B-cell-depleted T cells, or T cells provided the cDNA or gDNA that made up the material.

Some clones are missing from TCRdb's copy, which holds only in-frame ones; the method was immunoSEQ multiplex PCR. The table shows some 150,000 clones, with about 85% occurring only once. The CDR3 covers 16 residues. Germline-derived CDR1 and CDR2 are SGHTA and FQGNSA. Trimming cost V 1 base and J 5 bases; bases outside gene matches: 10. This clone was counted between two and nine times. This chain connects TRBV7-2 to TRBJ1-2; TRBD1 matches at 7 bases. Sequenced: peripheral blood. The origin of this receptor is a human donor in a cohort sampled during active COVID-19. In nucleotides, the CDR3 is TGTGCCAGCAGCTTAGGCCTGTCCCGGGACAGTTATGGCTACACCTTC. It yields the protein CASSLGLSRDSYGYTF.